A selection of T cell receptor beta chains follows, all from one sample in a study of T cell responses to AZD1222 COVID-19 vaccine. The repertoire was sequenced with immunoSEQ multiplex PCR; TCRdb's copy has only in-frame clones and lacks some. The sample consists of 100,000 to 150,000 clones, around 92% of them appearing once. Material: peripheral blood, obtained on day 0 of AZD1222 vaccination. These receptors originate from an adult in good health. Each CDR3 is given with its conserved first and last residue. D genes are given only for firm matches.

v_gene	j_gene	d_gene	CDR3aa
TRBV5-1	TRBJ1-6	NA	CASTLSSSYNSPLHF
TRBV6-5	TRBJ1-1	NA	CASSGWGSVTEDFF
TRBV10-3	TRBJ2-2	TRBD1	CAIQTGGSTTGELFF
TRBV6-5	TRBJ2-7	NA	CASRLLGGNPYEQYF
TRBV28	TRBJ1-1	NA	CASSFTRYTEAFF
TRBV6-6	TRBJ1-1	NA	CASTTQGRNTEAFF
TRBV6-5	TRBJ1-1	NA	CASSYPPGGRDTEAFF
TRBV28	TRBJ1-2	TRBD1	CASRGQYGYTF
TRBV19	TRBJ1-5	NA	CASSHRPGKPQHF
TRBV7-8	TRBJ1-4	NA	CASTTRGATNEKLFF
TRBV19	TRBJ2-5	NA	CASSTGLLQTQYF
TRBV12-5	TRBJ2-1	NA	CASGRSDNEQFF
TRBV5-1	TRBJ2-2	NA	CASSRQWVDRELFF
TRBV6-5	TRBJ2-7	NA	CASSRGTDSSYEQYF
TRBV4-1	TRBJ1-3	NA	CASSQGSGRPGNTIYF
TRBV5-6	TRBJ2-1	TRBD1	CASSPDKRTGTYNEQFF
TRBV25-1	TRBJ2-3	TRBD2	CAAKGRTGGPPDTQYF
TRBV14	TRBJ1-1	NA	CASSRDEAFF
TRBV28	TRBJ1-2	TRBD1	CASSPGTGHAYGYTF
TRBV19	TRBJ2-3	NA	CASSFTDTQYF